Reported below is one T cell receptor (beta chain). The data were produced by immunoSEQ multiplex PCR, yet TCRdb's version contains in-frame clones alone and is incomplete. This sample carries around 300,000 clones, approximately 90% of them seen once, and the ten largest clones take over 2%. This specimen comes from a study of blood T cell repertoires in COVID-19. Background on the study: Recovered Cohort 3 donors showed two negative PCRs, clearance, or symptom resolution.

V was clipped by 4 bases and J by 5 bases, with 12 bases between them. CDR1 and CDR2 (germline): SGHRS, YFSETQ. CDR3 length equals 13 residues. The rearrangement uses TRBV5-1 and TRBJ1-2, with TRBD1 as a possible D gene (6 bases). Input material: PBMCs or T cells enriched from blood (not recorded which). The clonotype comes from a woman in her sixties in a cohort exposed to, infected with or recovered from COVID-19 (not recorded which). The CDR3 region has the DNA TGCGCCAGCAGCCAACAGGGAACGTATGGCTACACCTTC. Translated: CASSQQGTYGYTF.